A selection of T cell receptor beta chains follows, all from one sample in a study of shared clonotypes between healthy human individuals. Some clones are missing from TCRdb's copy, which holds only in-frame ones; the method was immunoSEQ multiplex PCR. The sample shows around 2.5 million clones, approximately 94% of them seen only once. The sequenced sample consisted of naive CD4+ T cells from PBMCs. Receptors originate from a young man in good health. Some clones in this sample may be carry-over from other donors' samples. Each CDR3 is given with its conserved first and last residue. D genes are given only for firm matches. Not every row has a clone size; where given, it reads once, few, many or a size class.

j_call clone_size v_call d_call cdr3_aa cdr3_nt
TRBJ1-2 once TRBV30 - CAWSGGRGDFYGYTF TGTGCCTGGAGTGGGGGAAGAGGGGATTTCTATGGCTACACCTTC
TRBJ2-1 once TRBV5-5 TRBD2 CASSLAFVSSGRVGNEQFF TGTGCCAGCAGCTTGGCGTTCGTGTCTAGCGGGAGGGTAGGCAATGAGCAGTTCTTC
TRBJ2-7 - TRBV5-1 - CASGTATGSNEQYF TGCGCCAGCGGGACGGCAACAGGGAGCAACGAGCAGTACTTC
TRBJ1-2 - TRBV28 - CASSPSAGNYGYTF TGTGCCAGCAGTCCCTCCGCAGGAAACTATGGCTACACCTTC
TRBJ2-7 - TRBV7-2 TRBD2 CASSYPYGRASYEQYF TGTGCCAGCAGCTACCCATACGGGAGGGCTTCCTACGAGCAGTACTTC
TRBJ2-6 - TRBV5-1 - CASSPASAPGANVLTF TGCGCCAGCAGTCCTGCCTCGGCTCCCGGGGCCAACGTCCTGACTTTC
TRBJ2-3 - TRBV5-1 TRBD1 CASSRTGGSTDTQYF TGCGCCAGCAGTCGCACAGGGGGCTCCACAGATACGCAGTATTTT
TRBJ2-1 - TRBV2 - CASSDPRSVSGYNEQFF TGTGCCAGCAGTGATCCCCGTAGCGTCAGTGGGTACAATGAGCAGTTCTTC
TRBJ2-7 - TRBV5-1 TRBD1 CASSLGGQGTYEQYF TGCGCCAGCAGCTTGGGGGGACAGGGCACCTACGAGCAGTACTTC
TRBJ2-7 - TRBV4-1 TRBD2 CASSPEGLAGDDEQYF TGCGCCAGCAGCCCCGAAGGACTAGCGGGAGACGACGAGCAGTACTTC
TRBJ1-5 - TRBV6-6 - CASSPGRGTQPQHF TGTGCCAGCAGTCCCGGACGGGGAACTCAGCCCCAGCATTTT
TRBJ1-1 - TRBV6-5 TRBD1 CASSYSPGQGQTFF TGTGCCAGCAGTTACTCCCCGGGACAGGGTCAAACTTTCTTT
TRBJ2-5 - TRBV5-1 TRBD1 CASSFGTAYQETQYF TGCGCCAGCAGCTTCGGGACAGCTTACCAAGAGACCCAGTACTTC
TRBJ2-7 - TRBV9 - CASTTGGESSAEQYF TGTGCCAGCACCACCGGGGGAGAAAGTAGCGCCGAGCAGTACTTC
TRBJ2-3 - TRBV5-1 TRBD2 CASSLETSASTDTQYF TGCGCCAGCAGCCTCGAGACTAGCGCGAGCACAGATACGCAGTATTTT
TRBJ2-6 - TRBV6-1 TRBD1 CASSGGTGGSGANVLTF TGTGCCAGCAGTGGGGGGACAGGGGGCTCTGGGGCCAACGTCCTGACTTTC
TRBJ1-1 - TRBV30 - CAWSSWQEAFF TGTGCCTGGAGTTCATGGCAGGAAGCTTTCTTT
TRBJ1-5 once TRBV6-9 TRBD1 CASSYSGTGGLYSNQPQHF TGTGCCAGCAGTTATTCAGGGACAGGGGGCTTATATAGCAATCAGCCCCAGCATTTT